The present entry profiles one TCR beta chain with its context. Its specific antigen is unknown. No quality values exist for individual bases; no much larger clone is one base distant. The data were obtained in a study of blood T cell repertoires in COVID-19 (dated by TCRdb to 2020 to 2022). For the wider study: The collaborator samples originated in the United States, Italy and Spain and spanned the acute and convalescent phases of COVID-19. The material from the prospective study consisted of cDNA or gDNA derived from T cells, B-cell-depleted T cells, or PBMCs. Subjects who had been exposed to COVID-19, were actively infected with it, or had recovered from it provided the deeply sampled blood TCRbeta repertoires that made up the dataset. The repertoires were made available in a free public database intended to serve as a resource for research on the immune response to SARS-CoV-2. The samples were drawn from the first 160 participants of the ongoing ImmuneRACE study and from over a thousand subjects provided by 6 global collaborators. A de-identified subject ID, COVID-19 status, age in years and sex were almost always included in the sample metadata. Where available, HLA class I and class II types were obtained from metadata supplied by the sample provider rather than from assay-based typing.

On the study overall, not on this receptor specifically: The amount of clinical and demographic metadata varied by source and participant and was provided uncurated.

Each collaborating institution followed its own protocols to collect whole blood in K2EDTA tubes. For TCRbeta analysis, collaborators shipped samples as frozen whole blood, isolated PBMCs, or DNA extracted from either of those sample types. TCRbeta CDR3 regions were amplified from genomic DNA by means of the immunoSEQ Assay, a bias-controlled multiplex PCR. The original pipeline was this. Nucleated cell counts per sample were estimated from amplification of reference gene primers within the assay. To quantify the absolute abundance of each unique TCRbeta CDR3 rearrangement, sequence reads were collapsed and filtered. For each sample, productive Simpson clonality was calculated as the square root of Simpson's diversity index across productive rearrangements. TCRdb holds this immuneACCESS table with in-frame rearrangements only. Some clones are missing; in checked studies, unresolved V genes explain under half, and the rest has no known cause. V and J calls and clone size are copied from that table; D and trimming were computed from the DNA. This sample has some 380,000 clones in its table, and around 90% of those were observed once. The ten largest clones represent 6% to 7.5% of the sample.

Here V drops 2 bases and J drops 2 bases, and the junction holds 2 bases not matched to any gene. The CDR3 covers 14 residues, taking in both the cysteine and the phenylalanine. Of the read, only the CDR3 DNA is kept; its 42 bases are in frame from base 1. The germline V gene (reference sequence) provides CDR1 MNHEY and CDR2 SMNVEV. This chain joins TRBV27 to TRBJ1-2, with 7 middle bases fitting TRBD1. This TCR derives from a man aged 18 to 30 with active or convalescent COVID-19. Sequences were obtained from peripheral blood. For the CDR3, the sequence is CASSLRGPNYGYTF. The sequenced DNA: TGTGCCAGCAGTTTAAGGGGGCCGAACTATGGCTACACCTTC.